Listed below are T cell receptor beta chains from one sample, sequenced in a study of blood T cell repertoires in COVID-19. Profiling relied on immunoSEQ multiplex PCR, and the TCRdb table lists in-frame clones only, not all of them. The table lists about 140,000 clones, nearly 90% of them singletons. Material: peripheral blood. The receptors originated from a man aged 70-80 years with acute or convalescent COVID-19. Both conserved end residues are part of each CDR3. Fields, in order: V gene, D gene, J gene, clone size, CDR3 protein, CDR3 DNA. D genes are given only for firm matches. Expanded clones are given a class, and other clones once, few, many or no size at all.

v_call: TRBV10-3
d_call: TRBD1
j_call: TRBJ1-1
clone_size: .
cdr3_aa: CANSPGQGARSYTEAFF
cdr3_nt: TGTGCCAACTCACCGGGACAGGGGGCCAGATCTTACACTGAAGCTTTCTTT

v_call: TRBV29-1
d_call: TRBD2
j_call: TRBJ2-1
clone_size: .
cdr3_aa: CSGESSGRNEQFF
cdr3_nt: TGCAGCGGGGAAAGTAGCGGGAGAAATGAGCAGTTCTTC

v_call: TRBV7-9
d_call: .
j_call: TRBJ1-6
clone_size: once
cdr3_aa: CASSLDSNSPLHF
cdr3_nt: TGTGCCAGCAGCTTGGACAGTAATTCACCCCTCCACTTT

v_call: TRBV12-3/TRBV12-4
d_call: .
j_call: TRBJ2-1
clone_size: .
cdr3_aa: CASRLGPTEQFF
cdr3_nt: TGTGCCAGCAGGCTGGGGCCCACGGAGCAGTTCTTC

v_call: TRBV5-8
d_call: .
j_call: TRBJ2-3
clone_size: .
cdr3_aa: CASSFRTDTQYF
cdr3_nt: TGTGCCAGCAGCTTCAGGACAGATACGCAGTATTTT

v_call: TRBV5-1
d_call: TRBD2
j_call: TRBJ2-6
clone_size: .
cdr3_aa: CASSLSSGSSGANVLTF
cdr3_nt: TGCGCCAGCAGCTTGTCTAGCGGGAGCTCTGGGGCCAACGTCCTGACTTTC

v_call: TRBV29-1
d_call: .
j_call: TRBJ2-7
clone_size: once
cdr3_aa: CSVNNRNYEQYF
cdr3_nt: TGCAGCGTTAATAACAGAAACTACGAGCAGTACTTC

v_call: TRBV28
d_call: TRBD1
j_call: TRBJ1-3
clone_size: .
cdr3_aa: CASSSLQGDSGNTIYF
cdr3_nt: TGTGCCAGCAGTTCGTTACAGGGGGACTCTGGAAACACCATATATTTT

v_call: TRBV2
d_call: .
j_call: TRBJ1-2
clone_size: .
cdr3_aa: CASREGHNNYGYTF
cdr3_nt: TGTGCCAGCAGGGAAGGACACAACAACTATGGCTACACCTTC

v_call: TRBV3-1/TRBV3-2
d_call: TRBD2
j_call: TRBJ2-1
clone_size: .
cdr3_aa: CASSHPTSGGAYNEQFF
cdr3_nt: TGTGCCAGCAGCCACCCTACTAGCGGGGGGGCGTACAATGAGCAGTTCTTC

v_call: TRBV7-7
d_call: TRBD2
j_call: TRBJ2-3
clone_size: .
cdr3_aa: CASSSGLAAGADTQYF
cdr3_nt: TGTGCCAGCAGCTCCGGACTAGCGGCAGGGGCGGATACGCAGTATTTT

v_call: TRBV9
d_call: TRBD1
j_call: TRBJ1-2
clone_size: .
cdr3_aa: CASSVGGGTDYGYTF
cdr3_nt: TGTGCCAGCAGCGTAGGAGGGGGGACAGACTATGGCTACACCTTC

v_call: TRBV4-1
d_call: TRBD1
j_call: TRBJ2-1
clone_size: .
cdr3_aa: CASSLSGTGANEQFF
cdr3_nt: TGCGCCAGCAGCCTATCCGGGACAGGGGCCAATGAGCAGTTCTTC

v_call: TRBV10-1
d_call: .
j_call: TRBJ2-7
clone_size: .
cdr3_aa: CASSESGTAEYEQYF
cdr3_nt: TGCGCCAGCAGTGAGTCCGGGACTGCGGAGTACGAGCAGTACTTC

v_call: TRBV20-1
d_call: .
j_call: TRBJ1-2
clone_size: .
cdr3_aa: CSASQGTAHIYGYTF
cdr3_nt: TGCAGTGCTAGTCAGGGAACAGCGCATATCTATGGCTACACCTTC

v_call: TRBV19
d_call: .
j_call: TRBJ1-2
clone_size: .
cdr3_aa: CASTFEAGDVSGYTF
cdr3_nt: TGTGCCAGTACATTCGAGGCAGGGGATGTTTCTGGCTACACCTTC

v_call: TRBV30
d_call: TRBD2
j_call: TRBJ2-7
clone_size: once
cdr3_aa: CALAGGSLAF
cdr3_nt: TGTGCACTAGCGGGAGGCTCATTGGCCTTC

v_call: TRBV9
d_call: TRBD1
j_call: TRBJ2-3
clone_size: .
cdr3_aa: CASSSWTGGRTDTQYF
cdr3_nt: TGTGCCAGCAGCTCCTGGACAGGGGGCCGGACAGATACGCAGTATTTT

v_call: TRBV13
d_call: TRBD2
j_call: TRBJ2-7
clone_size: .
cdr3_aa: CASSLRPAGEDEQYF
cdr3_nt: TGTGCCAGCAGCTTACGTCCAGCGGGAGAGGACGAGCAGTACTTC

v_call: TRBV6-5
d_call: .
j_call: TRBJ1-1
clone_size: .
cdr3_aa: CASTLTQNTEAFF
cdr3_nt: TGTGCCAGCACCCTTACACAGAACACTGAAGCTTTCTTT

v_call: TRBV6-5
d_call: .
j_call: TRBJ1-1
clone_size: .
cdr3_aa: CASSYSGLHSNTEAFF
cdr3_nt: TGTGCCAGCAGTTACAGTGGACTCCACTCGAACACTGAAGCTTTCTTT

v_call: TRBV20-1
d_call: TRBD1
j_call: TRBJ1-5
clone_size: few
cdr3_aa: CSASGGGDQPQHF
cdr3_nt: TGCAGTGCTAGTGGAGGGGGCGATCAGCCCCAGCATTTT

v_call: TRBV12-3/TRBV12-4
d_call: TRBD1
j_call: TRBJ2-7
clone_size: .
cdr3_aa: CASGRDSHYEQYF
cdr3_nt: TGTGCCAGCGGTAGGGACAGCCACTACGAGCAGTACTTC

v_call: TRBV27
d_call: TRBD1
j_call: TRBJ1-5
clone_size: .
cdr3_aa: CASSTRTGRNQPQHF
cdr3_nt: TGTGCCAGCAGTACGCGGACAGGGCGCAATCAGCCCCAGCATTTT

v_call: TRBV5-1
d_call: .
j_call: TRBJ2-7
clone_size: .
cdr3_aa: CASSLYERSYEQYF
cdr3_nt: TGCGCCAGCAGCTTGTATGAGCGTTCCTACGAGCAGTACTTC